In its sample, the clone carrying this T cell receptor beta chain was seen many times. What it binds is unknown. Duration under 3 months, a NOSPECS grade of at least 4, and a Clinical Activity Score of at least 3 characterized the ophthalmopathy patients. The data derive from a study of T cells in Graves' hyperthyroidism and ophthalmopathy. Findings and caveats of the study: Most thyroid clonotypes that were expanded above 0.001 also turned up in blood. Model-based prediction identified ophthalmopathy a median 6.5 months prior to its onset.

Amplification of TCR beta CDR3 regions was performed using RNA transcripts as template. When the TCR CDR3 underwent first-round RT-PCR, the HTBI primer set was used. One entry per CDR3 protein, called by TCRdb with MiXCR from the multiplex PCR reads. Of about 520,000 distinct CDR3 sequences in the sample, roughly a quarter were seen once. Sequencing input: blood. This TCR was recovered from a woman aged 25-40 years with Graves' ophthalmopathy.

The CDR3 region is CASSLSRDYTYEQYF. Written as DNA, the CDR3 is TGTGCCAGCAGCTTAAGCCGGGACTATACCTACGAGCAGTACTTC. The J gene is TRBJ2-7, the V gene TRBV13; 7 nucleotides align to TRBD2. Germline V gene data show CDR1 as PRHDT and CDR2 as FYEKMQ (reference sequence). CDR3 length: 15 amino acids. V was clipped by 2 bases and J by 2 bases; unmatched bases: 6.